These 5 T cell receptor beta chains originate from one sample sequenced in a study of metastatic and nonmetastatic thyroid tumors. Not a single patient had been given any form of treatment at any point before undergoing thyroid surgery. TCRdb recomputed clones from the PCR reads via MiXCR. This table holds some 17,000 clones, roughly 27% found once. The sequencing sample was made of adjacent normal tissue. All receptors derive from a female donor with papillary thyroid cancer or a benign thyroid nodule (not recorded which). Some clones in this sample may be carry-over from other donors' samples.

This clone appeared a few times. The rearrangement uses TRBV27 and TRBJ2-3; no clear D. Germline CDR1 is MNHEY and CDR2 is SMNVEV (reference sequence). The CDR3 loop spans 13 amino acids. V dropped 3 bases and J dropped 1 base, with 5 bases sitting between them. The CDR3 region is CASSFSGTDTQYF. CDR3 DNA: TGTGCCAGCAGTTTCTCAGGCACAGATACGCAGTATTTT.

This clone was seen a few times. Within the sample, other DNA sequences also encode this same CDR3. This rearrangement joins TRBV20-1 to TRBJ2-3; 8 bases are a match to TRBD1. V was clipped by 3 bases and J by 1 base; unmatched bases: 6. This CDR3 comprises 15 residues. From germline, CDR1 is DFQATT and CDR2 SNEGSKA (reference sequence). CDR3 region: CSASGGQVGTDTQYF. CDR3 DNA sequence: TGCAGTGCTAGTGGGGGACAGGTCGGCACAGATACGCAGTATTTT.

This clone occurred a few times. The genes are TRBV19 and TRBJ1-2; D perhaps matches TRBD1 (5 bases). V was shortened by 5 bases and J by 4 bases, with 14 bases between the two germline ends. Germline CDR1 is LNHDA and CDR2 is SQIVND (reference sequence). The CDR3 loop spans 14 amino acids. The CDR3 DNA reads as TGTGCCAGTAGTCCGCCAGGGACGAGCTATGGCTACACCTTC. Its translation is CASSPPGTSYGYTF.

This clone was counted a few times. CDR3 in DNA: TGTGCCAGCAGTTTAAGCACTGAAGCTTTCTTT. This sequence encodes CASSLSTEAFF. V and J are TRBV12-3 or TRBV12-4 and TRBJ1-1; D is unresolved. With 2 bases removed from V and 4 bases from J, the gap between germline ends came to 2 bases. This CDR3 contains 11 residues.

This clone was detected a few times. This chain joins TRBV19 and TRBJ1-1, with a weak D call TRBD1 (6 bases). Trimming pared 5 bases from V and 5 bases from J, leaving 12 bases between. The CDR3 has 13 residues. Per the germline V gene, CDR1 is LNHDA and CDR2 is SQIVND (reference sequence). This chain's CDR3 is CASSATGFTEAFF. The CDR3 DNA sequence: TGTGCCAGTAGTGCCACAGGGTTTACTGAAGCTTTCTTT.